This T cell receptor (beta chain) was profiled in a study of cytomegalovirus exposure and HLA in healthy donors. As concerns this clone: Its antigen is as yet unknown.

This CDR3 comprises 15 residues. V shed 5 bases and J 3 bases; nucleotides not matched to a gene: 8. The germline gives CDR1 SGHVS, CDR2 FNYEAQ. The PCR contained 60 Vbeta and 13 Jbeta primers. Libraries were prepared by immunoSEQ multiplex PCR; TCRdb keeps only in-frame clonotypes and omits some of them. The sample contains some 150,000 clones, 78% of which appear only once. The study, taken as a whole, reports: Of the V segments, some could not be distinguished, including TRBV6-2 and TRBV6-3, and were excluded.

The clonotype originates from a man aged 40-55 years in good health and CMV-seropositive. Sequencing input: PBMCs. The genes are TRBV7-6 and TRBJ2-7, with 9 bases fitting TRBD1. CDR3 sequence: CASSPRGTGSYEQYF. Here the CDR3 DNA reads TGTGCCAGCAGCCCCAGGGGGACAGGGAGCTACGAGCAGTACTTC.